The 4 T cell receptor beta chains below were found in one sample sequenced in a study of control samples from healthy donors and cancer patients. Profiling relied on immunoSEQ multiplex PCR, and the TCRdb table lists in-frame clones only, not all of them. The sample consists of 170,000 or so clones, 94% of them appearing once. Sequencing was carried out using blood. These receptors were taken from a woman aged 18-29 years in good health.

The chain is built from TRBV7-8 and TRBJ1-2; D is ambiguous. The germline V and J ends were trimmed by 2 bases and 2 bases, with 6 bases remaining between them. Germline values: CDR1 SGHVS, CDR2 FQNEAQ. The CDR3 extends over 13 amino acids. CDR3 nucleotides: TGTGCCAGCAGCTTAAGGCCAAACTATGGCTACACCTTC. This gives the protein CASSLRPNYGYTF.

This chain links TRBV9 with TRBJ1-1; TRBD1 might be the D (5 bases). V lost 0 bases, J lost 3 bases, and 12 bases lay in between. CDR3 size: 15 residues. The germline V gene has CDR1 SGDLS and CDR2 YYNGEE. This CDR3 reads CASSVVGGRDTEAFF. CDR3 nucleotide sequence: TGTGCCAGCAGCGTAGTGGGGGGACGGGACACTGAAGCTTTCTTT.

The chain joins TRBV2 to TRBJ1-1; 10 bases line up with TRBD1. Trimming cost V 7 bases and J 5 bases; bases outside gene matches: 10. Germline V gene sequence: CDR1 SNHLY, CDR2 FYNNEI. The CDR3 runs to 15 residues. The CDR3 protein is CASILLGTGVTEAFF. CDR3 nucleotides: TGTGCCAGCATCCTCCTTGGGACAGGGGTTACTGAAGCTTTCTTT.

This clone was seen only once. The V call is TRBV5-1, the J call TRBJ1-1, with 9 positions matching TRBD1. Germline-derived CDR1 and CDR2 are SGHRS and YFSETQ. Trimming took 3 bases from V and 3 from J; bases not matched to a gene: 9. This CDR3 has 16 amino acids. The CDR3 DNA reads TGCGCCAGCAGCTCGACGACAGGGGGAGTGTACACTGAAGCTTTCTTT. It translates to CASSSTTGGVYTEAFF.